The rows below give T cell receptor beta chains drawn from one sample of a study of cytomegalovirus exposure and HLA in healthy donors. Here immunoSEQ multiplex PCR was the method, and the copy in TCRdb shows in-frame clones only, minus some. This sample yields 140,000 or so clones, of which roughly a tenth are seen a single time; around 1.9% belongs to the top ten. The material sequenced was PBMCs. The receptors here all came from a male donor in good health and CMV-seronegative. Each CDR3 is given with its conserved first and last residue. D genes are given only for firm matches. Part of the rows lack a size; the others show once, few, many or a class for expanded clones.

j_gene,v_gene,d_gene,abundance,CDR3nt,CDR3aa
TRBJ2-5,TRBV28,.,few,TGTGCCAGCAGTTTAGCGGGAATGGTAGAGACCCAGTACTTC,CASSLAGMVETQYF
TRBJ2-5,TRBV6-5,.,.,TGTGCCAGCAGTTATGCGGGAACCTGGGAGACCCAGTACTTC,CASSYAGTWETQYF
TRBJ2-5,TRBV7-2,TRBD1,.,TGTGCCAGCAGCCGAGGACAGGGGGAGACCCAGTACTTC,CASSRGQGETQYF
TRBJ1-6,TRBV14,TRBD1,few,TGTGCCAGCAGCCGACGGGGGAAGACAGGGGGTAATTCACCCCTCCACTTT,CASSRRGKTGGNSPLHF
TRBJ2-5,TRBV5-1,TRBD2,.,TGCGCCAGCAGCTTGGAAGTAACTAGCGTAGAGAGAGAGACCCAGTACTTC,CASSLEVTSVERETQYF
TRBJ2-1,TRBV6-6,.,.,TGTGCCAGCAGTTACGTGGCAACTAGTGAGCAGTTCTTC,CASSYVATSEQFF
TRBJ2-7,TRBV19,.,few,TGTGCCAGTAGTACGGCAGGGGCGAGCTCCTACGAGCAGTACTTC,CASSTAGASSYEQYF
TRBJ2-7,TRBV28,.,.,TGTGCCAGCAGTTCCCAGGGGAAGGACTTTTACGAGCAGTACTTC,CASSSQGKDFYEQYF
TRBJ1-1,TRBV28,.,.,TGTGCCAGCAGTTTAATCCAGGGCTCTGAAGCTTTCTTT,CASSLIQGSEAFF
TRBJ2-2,TRBV19,TRBD2,few,TGTGCCAGTAGTATCGCCGGACTAGCGGGGGGCCCTCCGAACACCGGGGAGCTGTTTTTT,CASSIAGLAGGPPNTGELFF
TRBJ2-7,TRBV9,.,.,TGTGCCAGCAGCGGGGGCCAGGGCTCCGAGCAGTACTTC,CASSGGQGSEQYF
TRBJ2-6,TRBV19,.,.,TGTGCCAGTAGTATAGATCACGCGGGGCCGGGGGGGGCCAACGTCCTGACTTTC,CASSIDHAGPGGANVLTF
TRBJ2-1,TRBV11-2,TRBD2,few,TGTGCCAGCAGCTCGACGGGGGGTCGCTACAATGAGCAGTTCTTC,CASSSTGGRYNEQFF
TRBJ1-1,TRBV13,.,few,TGTGCCAGCAGCCCGGAGGGGAACACTGAAGCTTTCTTT,CASSPEGNTEAFF
TRBJ2-3,TRBV6-6,.,few,TGTGCCAGCAGTGCGCGGGATACGCAGTATTTT,CASSARDTQYF
TRBJ2-2,TRBV5-1,TRBD1,few,TGCGCCAGCAGCCCATTTGGGGCCGGGACAGGGATGTCACGGGACACCGGGGAGCTGTTTTTT,CASSPFGAGTGMSRDTGELFF
TRBJ1-5,TRBV5-1,.,.,TGCGCCAGCAGCCCCCAGGGAGGTGGCAATCAGCCCCAGCATTTT,CASSPQGGGNQPQHF
TRBJ1-1,TRBV4-3,.,few,TGCGCCAGCAGCCAGGATAGGGACACGAACACTGAAGCTTTCTTT,CASSQDRDTNTEAFF
TRBJ1-2,TRBV4-3,.,few,TGCGCCAGCAGCCAAGAGGTGGAGAGGAGCTATGGCTACACCTTC,CASSQEVERSYGYTF
TRBJ1-5,TRBV18,TRBD1,few,TGTGCCAGCTCACCCGGAACAGGGGGGCTAAGCAATCAGCCCCAGCATTTT,CASSPGTGGLSNQPQHF
TRBJ1-5,TRBV4-3,TRBD1,few,TGCGCCAGCAGCCAAGGGGACAGCCCCAATCAGCCCCAGCATTTT,CASSQGDSPNQPQHF
TRBJ2-3,TRBV29-1,.,few,TGCAGCGTTGATCAGGGGTTTAGCACAGATACGCAGTATTTT,CSVDQGFSTDTQYF
TRBJ2-3,TRBV5-6,.,few,TGTGCCAGCAGCTTGGGGGCCGATACGCAGTATTTT,CASSLGADTQYF
TRBJ1-4,TRBV29-1,TRBD1,few,TGCAGCGTAGACAGGGGCAGAGGGGAAAAACTGTTTTTT,CSVDRGRGEKLFF
TRBJ1-6,TRBV7-9,TRBD1,.,TGTGCCAGCAGCGGGGGACAGGGAGGAGATTCACCCCTCCACTTT,CASSGGQGGDSPLHF
TRBJ1-6,TRBV5-1,.,few,TGCGCCAGCACCCTTCTGGCAGGGAATAATTCACCCCTCCACTTT,CASTLLAGNNSPLHF
TRBJ2-7,TRBV7-6,TRBD1,.,TGTGCCAGCAGCTTAGAGGGTGGACAGGCTAAGCAGTACTTC,CASSLEGGQAKQYF
TRBJ1-1,TRBV5-1,.,few,TGCGCCAGCAGCTTGGCCCCCGGACCATCGCAGGGCACTGAAGCTTTCTTT,CASSLAPGPSQGTEAFF
TRBJ2-7,TRBV5-4,TRBD1,.,TGTGCCAGCAGCCCCCGGGACAGGGGAGTTTACGAGCAGTACTTC,CASSPRDRGVYEQYF
TRBJ2-2,TRBV7-2,.,.,TGTGCCAGCACCTCGGGGAACGCGAACACCGGGGAGCTGTTTTTT,CASTSGNANTGELFF
TRBJ1-1,TRBV6-5,.,few,TGTGCCAGCAGTTACTCGGTAGGGAGGAACACTGAAGCTTTCTTT,CASSYSVGRNTEAFF
TRBJ2-7,TRBV6-1,TRBD2,few,TGTGCCAGCAGTGAAGCTAGCGGGAAATACTACGAGCAGTACTTC,CASSEASGKYYEQYF
TRBJ1-5,TRBV28,.,.,TGTGCCACCTATCGGGGGATCCAGCCCCAGCATTTT,CATYRGIQPQHF
TRBJ2-5,TRBV9,.,few,TGTGCCAGCAGCGAGAGTCCCAGGGCAGAGACCCAGTACTTC,CASSESPRAETQYF
TRBJ2-1,TRBV7-3,TRBD2,.,TGTGCCAGCAGCCCGAGTTTAGCGGGGGGGATGGATGAGCAGTTCTTC,CASSPSLAGGMDEQFF
TRBJ1-4,TRBV7-9,TRBD1,.,TGTGCCAGCAGCTCCGTAGTCCAACAGGGGCCTACAACTAATGAAAAACTGTTTTTT,CASSSVVQQGPTTNEKLFF
TRBJ2-3,TRBV4-2,TRBD2,.,TGTGCCAGCAGCCAACGGGGTAGCGGGAGGTCGTCAGATACGCAGTATTTT,CASSQRGSGRSSDTQYF
TRBJ2-3,TRBV10-3,.,few,TGTGCCATCAGTGGACAGACTAGCACAGATACGCAGTATTTT,CAISGQTSTDTQYF
TRBJ1-2,TRBV6-5,TRBD1,few,TGTGCCAGCCGGGGACAGGGGTATGGCTACACCTTC,CASRGQGYGYTF
TRBJ2-6,TRBV2,TRBD1,few,TGTGCCAGCAGGACCTTGGGGACAGGAAGGGGGGCCAACGTCCTGACTTTC,CASRTLGTGRGANVLTF
TRBJ1-2,TRBV5-4,.,.,TGTGCCAGCAGCCCTGGAGTTGCGGGGAGCTATGGCTACACCTTC,CASSPGVAGSYGYTF
TRBJ2-5,TRBV6-5,.,.,TGTGCCAGCAGTGCCATTATGGGGGCTGGTGAGACCCAGTACTTC,CASSAIMGAGETQYF